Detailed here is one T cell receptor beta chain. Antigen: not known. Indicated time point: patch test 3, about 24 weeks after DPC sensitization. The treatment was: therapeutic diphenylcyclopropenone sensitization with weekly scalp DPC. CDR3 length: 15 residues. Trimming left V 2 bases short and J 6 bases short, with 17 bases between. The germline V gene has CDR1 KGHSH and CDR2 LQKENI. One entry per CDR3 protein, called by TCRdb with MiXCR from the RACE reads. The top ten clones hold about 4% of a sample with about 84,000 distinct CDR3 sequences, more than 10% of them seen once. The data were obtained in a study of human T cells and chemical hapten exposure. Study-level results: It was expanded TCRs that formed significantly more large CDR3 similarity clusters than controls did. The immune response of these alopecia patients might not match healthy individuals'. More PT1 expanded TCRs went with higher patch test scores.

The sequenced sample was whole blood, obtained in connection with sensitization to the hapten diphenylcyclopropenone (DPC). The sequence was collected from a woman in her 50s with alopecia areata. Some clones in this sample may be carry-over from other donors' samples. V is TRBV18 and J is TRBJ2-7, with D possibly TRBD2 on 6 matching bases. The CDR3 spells CASSPDLASSTEQYF. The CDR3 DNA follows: TGTGCCAGCTCACCAGACCTAGCGTCGAGCACCGAGCAGTACTTC.